The source of this T cell receptor (beta chain) is a study of T cell responses to AZD1222 COVID-19 vaccine (dated by TCRdb to about 2021). Concerning the study at large: AZD1222 recipients whose second dose came at about 4 weeks and those whose second dose came at about 12 weeks were combined into one group, since spike-specific TCR depth and breadth did not differ between the two schedules. TCR sequencing was performed for 230 to 250 trial participants, of whom around 210 were given two doses of AZD1222 and about 25 were given two doses of MenACWY control vaccine. Trial participants were enrolled by age into 18-55, 56-69 and 70-plus year subgroups, with about 150, 27 and 61 TCR-sequenced participants respectively. What the study reported, not specific to this receptor: Vaccine-associated CD4 TCRs spanned the whole spike protein, with dominant responses in regions 160-218 and 743-854. Conclusions about previously exposed vaccinees are limited because only six or seven AZD1222 recipients were SARS-CoV-2 seropositive at baseline. After two AZD1222 doses, both the breadth and the depth of spike-specific TCRs were significantly higher than at day 0 and than in MenACWY recipients. Reportedly, almost half of the unique spike-specific TCRs recognized epitopes lying outside the regions that are mutated in the B.1.351 and B.1.1.7 variants. Because no day 14 peak-response samples were available, repertoires were characterized only after the peak T cell response. The 56-69-year group was small, and its depth increase did not reach significance, likely because of low power. Participants were mostly white British, with more females than males. The authors suggested clonal diversity may have been underestimated.

The CDR3 regions of human TCRbeta chains were analyzed by immunosequencing. For the original study's pipeline: TCRs in the repertoires were matched against a reference library of SARS-CoV-2-specific TCRs that had been generated with the MIRA antigen-specificity platform. Breadth was defined as the fraction of unique TCRs that were SARS-CoV-2-associated, and depth was defined as the fraction of total T cells that were SARS-CoV-2-associated. Using the MIRA data, each spike-specific TCR was mapped to the spike region that the TCR reacts to and placed in a CD4 or CD8 class. Log10-transformed breadth and depth values were compared by one-way ANOVA with Sidak's multiple comparisons tests. Here the immuneACCESS table is served through TCRdb, limited to in-frame sequences with V and J called. Missing clones are a known gap in these copies; in checked studies unresolved V genes cover under half, and the rest lacks a known reason. V, J and clone size reflect that table, while D and trimming were determined from the DNA. The sample has around 91,000 clones on record, about 88% of them singletons. Clones ranked in the top ten supply less than 20% of the sample.

Details on this clone: It lacks a known antigen. No base quality values were provided; no much bigger clone lies one nucleotide off.

This specimen's time point label, interpreted: baseline before first vaccination. Samples from vaccinated people were obtained from the UK trials COV001 and COV002, which included a single-blind randomized controlled phase 2/3 trial of AZD1222 (ChAdOx1 nCoV-19) in healthy adults. For TCRbeta chain sequencing, PBMC samples were collected from trial participants at day 0 and at day 28 after the second dose. The germline V gene yields MNHEY for CDR1 and SVGAGI for CDR2. From its cysteine to its phenylalanine, the CDR3 spans 13 amino acids. Of the read, only the CDR3 DNA is kept; its 39 bases are in frame from base 1. V is shortened by 6 bases, J by 1 base, and the region joining them spans 10 bases.

Sequenced here: peripheral blood, sampled on day 0 of AZD1222 vaccination. The chain joins TRBV6-5 to TRBJ2-7; no D segment can be confidently identified. The TCR comes from an adult in good health. The sequenced DNA is TGTGCCAGCAGCCGCAGGTGGTCCTACGAGCAGTACTTC. This sequence encodes CASSRRWSYEQYF.